The rows below give T cell receptor beta chains drawn from one sample of a study of blood T cells in healthy people across ages. A single record per CDR3 protein comes from TCRdb applying MiXCR to the 5' RACE reads. This sample has about 900,000 distinct CDR3 sequences; around 68% occur once, and the top ten carry around a quarter. The sample consisted of blood. The source is a man aged 30 to 45 in good health. The CDR3 runs from the conserved cysteine through the conserved F or W. A D gene is named only where the DNA matches it firmly. A row's size may be missing; if present it is once, few, many or a size class.

V: TRBV2; J: TRBJ2-5; size: few; D: NA; DNA: TGTGCCAGCAGTGTAAGGCAGCAAGAGACCCAGTACTTC; CDR3: CASSVRQQETQYF
V: TRBV20-1; J: TRBJ1-5; size: once; D: NA; DNA: TGCAGTGCTACCGGGACAAGCATCGGCAATCAGCCCCAGCATTTT; CDR3: CSATGTSIGNQPQHF
V: TRBV10-3; J: TRBJ2-7; size: NA; D: NA; DNA: TGTGCCATCAGTGACCCACTGGGGGGCTTCGCGTACGAGCAGTACTTC; CDR3: CAISDPLGGFAYEQYF
V: TRBV9; J: TRBJ2-7; size: NA; D: TRBD1; DNA: TGTGCCAGCAGTACTGGCGGGGCAGGGGGCGTTTACGAGCAGTACTTC; CDR3: CASSTGGAGGVYEQYF
V: TRBV19; J: TRBJ2-1; size: once; D: TRBD2; DNA: TGTGCCAGTAGTATCGAGCGTACTAGCGGGGGTCCCTCCTACAATGAGCAGTTCTTC; CDR3: CASSIERTSGGPSYNEQFF
V: TRBV12-3/TRBV12-4; J: TRBJ2-1; size: many; D: NA; DNA: TGTGCCAGCAGTATCTACAATGAGCAGTTCTTC; CDR3: CASSIYNEQFF
V: TRBV4-3; J: TRBJ2-5; size: NA; D: TRBD1; DNA: TGCGCCAGCAGCCTACTCGCACAGGGGGAGACCCAGTACTTC; CDR3: CASSLLAQGETQYF
V: TRBV4-3; J: TRBJ2-4; size: NA; D: NA; DNA: TGCGCCAGCAGCCGTAAAAGGGGGGAGGGCAAAAACATTCAGTACTTC; CDR3: CASSRKRGEGKNIQYF
V: TRBV3-1; J: TRBJ2-3; size: many; D: TRBD2; DNA: TGTGCCAGCAGCCCAGGGGCGGGCGGGGGGCATACGCAGTATTTT; CDR3: CASSPGAGGGHTQYF
V: TRBV9; J: TRBJ1-1; size: once; D: NA; DNA: TGTGCCAGCAGCCCGAAGGACAGTATCACTGAAGCTTTCTTT; CDR3: CASSPKDSITEAFF
V: TRBV24-1; J: TRBJ2-1; size: NA; D: NA; DNA: TGTGCCACCAGTGATTCCGGCGGAGATGAGCAGTTCTTC; CDR3: CATSDSGGDEQFF
V: TRBV9; J: TRBJ2-1; size: NA; D: NA; DNA: TGTGCCAGCAGCGTAGGGACCGAAACTAACAATGAGCAGTTCTTC; CDR3: CASSVGTETNNEQFF
V: TRBV4-3; J: TRBJ2-1; size: NA; D: TRBD2; DNA: TGCGCCAGCAGCCAAACCCTTCTAGCGGGGGGGCGAAATGAGCAGTTCTTC; CDR3: CASSQTLLAGGRNEQFF
V: TRBV6-6; J: TRBJ2-1; size: NA; D: NA; DNA: TGTGCCAGCAGAGGCGACAGGAGACAGTTCTTC; CDR3: CASRGDRRQFF
V: TRBV7-2; J: TRBJ2-7; size: NA; D: NA; DNA: TGTGCCAGCAGCTTACAGTCCGGCGAGCAGTACTTC; CDR3: CASSLQSGEQYF
V: TRBV14; J: TRBJ2-1; size: few; D: NA; DNA: TGTGCCAGCAGCCTTCGGGCAGATAGTGAGCAGTTCTTC; CDR3: CASSLRADSEQFF
V: TRBV7-9; J: TRBJ2-7; size: NA; D: TRBD2; DNA: TGTGCCAGCAGCTTCCCCACGACTAGCGGGCGGACCTGCGAGCAGTACTTC; CDR3: CASSFPTTSGRTCEQYF
V: TRBV7-2; J: TRBJ2-5; size: NA; D: NA; DNA: TGTGCCAGCAGCTTATATGGGGTAGAGACCCAGTACTTC; CDR3: CASSLYGVETQYF
V: TRBV4-2; J: TRBJ1-6; size: NA; D: NA; DNA: TGTGCCAGCAGCCAAAACCCACAGGGAAGGTATAATTCGCCCCTCCACTTT; CDR3: CASSQNPQGRYNSPLHF
V: TRBV4-3; J: TRBJ2-3; size: NA; D: NA; DNA: TGCGCCAGCAGCCAAGGAGGAACGGGGTGGGCAGATACGCAGTATTTT; CDR3: CASSQGGTGWADTQYF
V: TRBV27; J: TRBJ1-1; size: once; D: TRBD1; DNA: TGTGCCAGCAGTTTATGGGCAGGGGGCGGGTACACTGAAGCTTTCTTT; CDR3: CASSLWAGGGYTEAFF
V: TRBV9; J: TRBJ1-2; size: NA; D: NA; DNA: TGTGCCAGCAGCGCGAACTGGTCCTCTGGCTACACCTTC; CDR3: CASSANWSSGYTF
V: TRBV20-1; J: TRBJ2-1; size: NA; D: TRBD2; DNA: TGCAGTGCTAGAGCCGCGCCAGGACTAGCGGGGGGGCCCTCCTACAATGAGCAGTTCTTC; CDR3: CSARAAPGLAGGPSYNEQFF
V: TRBV20-1; J: TRBJ2-3; size: NA; D: TRBD2; DNA: TGCAGTGCTAGAGAATGGCTAGCGGGGTTCACAGATACGCAGTATTTT; CDR3: CSAREWLAGFTDTQYF
V: TRBV15; J: TRBJ1-2; size: NA; D: NA; DNA: TGTGCCACCAGCACCAACCCCCGGGGGAACCGTAACTATGGAGGCTACACCTTC; CDR3: CATSTNPRGNRNYGGYTF
V: TRBV4-2; J: TRBJ2-7; size: NA; D: NA; DNA: TGTGCCAGCAGCCAAGGACTCATCATATACGAGCAGTACTTC; CDR3: CASSQGLIIYEQYF
V: TRBV29-1; J: TRBJ2-1; size: few; D: NA; DNA: TGCAGCGTTGGAGTAGCCCCCTGGGATGAGCAGTTCTTC; CDR3: CSVGVAPWDEQFF
V: TRBV10-3; J: TRBJ2-7; size: few; D: NA; DNA: TGTGCCATCAGGGGGGACCAGCGGAGTACCTACGAGCAGTACTTC; CDR3: CAIRGDQRSTYEQYF
V: TRBV29-1; J: TRBJ2-7; size: NA; D: NA; DNA: TGCAGCGTTGAAGACCAGGGACGGCCCTCCTACGAGCAGTACTTC; CDR3: CSVEDQGRPSYEQYF
V: TRBV6-5; J: TRBJ2-1; size: few; D: NA; DNA: TGTGCCAGCAGTTATGGTCCCATGAAGTTCTTC; CDR3: CASSYGPMKFF
V: TRBV5-1; J: TRBJ2-3; size: NA; D: NA; DNA: TGCGCCAGCAGCTTTCGAGGCCTTCGTGCAGATACGCAGTATTTT; CDR3: CASSFRGLRADTQYF
V: TRBV6-5; J: TRBJ2-1; size: few; D: TRBD2; DNA: TGTGCCAGCAGTTACTCGGGGAGGGTTAATGAGCAGTTCTTC; CDR3: CASSYSGRVNEQFF
V: TRBV11-2; J: TRBJ1-1; size: NA; D: TRBD1; DNA: TGTGCCAGCAGTGTGGGGCGGGACAGGGCTACTGAAGCTTTCTTT; CDR3: CASSVGRDRATEAFF
V: TRBV7-2; J: TRBJ2-1; size: once; D: NA; DNA: TGTGCCAGCAGCTCGTACAGGGAATCCTACAATGAGCAGTTCTTC; CDR3: CASSSYRESYNEQFF
V: TRBV20-1; J: TRBJ2-5; size: NA; D: TRBD2; DNA: TGCAGTGCTACGGGACTAGCGGGGCCATCAGAGACCCAGTACTTC; CDR3: CSATGLAGPSETQYF
V: TRBV9; J: TRBJ2-7; size: NA; D: NA; DNA: TGTGCCAGCAGCGTAGAGGGCTCCCTCAGTTACGAGCAGTACTTC; CDR3: CASSVEGSLSYEQYF
V: TRBV6-6; J: TRBJ2-3; size: NA; D: TRBD1; DNA: TGTGCCAGCATTCCCAGGACAGGGGCGAATACGCAGTATTTT; CDR3: CASIPRTGANTQYF
V: TRBV28; J: TRBJ2-7; size: NA; D: TRBD1; DNA: TGTGCCACCGGACAGGGCCCCTACGAGCAGTACTTC; CDR3: CATGQGPYEQYF
V: TRBV2; J: TRBJ2-7; size: NA; D: TRBD2; DNA: TGTGCCAGCAGTGGACGAGCGGGGAGCTACGAGCAGTACTTC; CDR3: CASSGRAGSYEQYF
V: TRBV4-3; J: TRBJ2-7; size: few; D: NA; DNA: TGCGCCAGCAGCCAAGTGGAGGGGGGGTACGAGCAGTACTTC; CDR3: CASSQVEGGYEQYF
V: TRBV5-1; J: TRBJ2-3; size: NA; D: NA; DNA: TGCGCCAGCAGCTTGGAGGGCCTGGAGGGCACAGATACGCAGTATTTT; CDR3: CASSLEGLEGTDTQYF
V: TRBV29-1; J: TRBJ2-3; size: few; D: TRBD1; DNA: TGCAGCGCGACCTCCGGGACAGGGGGTCTAGATACGCAGTATTTT; CDR3: CSATSGTGGLDTQYF
V: TRBV6-6; J: TRBJ2-7; size: few; D: NA; DNA: TGTGCCAGCAACGAACAGGGAATAGTACTTAGCGAGCAGTACTTC; CDR3: CASNEQGIVLSEQYF
V: TRBV3-1; J: TRBJ1-2; size: NA; D: NA; DNA: TGTGCCAGCAGCCAGGAAGGGGTCCATGGCTACACCTTC; CDR3: CASSQEGVHGYTF
V: TRBV9; J: TRBJ2-5; size: NA; D: TRBD2; DNA: TGTGCCAGCAGCGTAGAGGTTAGCGGGGGACCGTACCAAGAGACCCAGTACTTC; CDR3: CASSVEVSGGPYQETQYF
V: TRBV10-3; J: TRBJ2-5; size: few; D: TRBD2; DNA: TGTGCCATCAGTCGGACTAGCGGGGGGGCCAAAGAGACCCAGTACTTC; CDR3: CAISRTSGGAKETQYF
V: TRBV30; J: TRBJ1-5; size: few; D: NA; DNA: TGTGCCTGGAGTTTGGAGAGGCAGCCCCAGCATTTT; CDR3: CAWSLERQPQHF
V: TRBV12-3/TRBV12-4; J: TRBJ2-5; size: NA; D: NA; DNA: TGTGCCAGTTTGGCTTACACTGATAAGGGGGAGACCCAGTACTTC; CDR3: CASLAYTDKGETQYF
V: TRBV7-6; J: TRBJ2-5; size: NA; D: TRBD1; DNA: TGTGCCAGCAGTTTTGAAGGGACAGGGGAAGAGACCCAGTACTTC; CDR3: CASSFEGTGEETQYF
V: TRBV12-3/TRBV12-4; J: TRBJ2-3; size: once; D: NA; DNA: TGTGCCAGCAGCCCCTGGGCGGGCAGTGGGAGCACAGATACGCAGTATTTT; CDR3: CASSPWAGSGSTDTQYF
V: TRBV20-1; J: TRBJ1-2; size: few; D: NA; DNA: TGCAGTGCACCAATTCAGTCTCTAAGTTGGGGCTACACCTTC; CDR3: CSAPIQSLSWGYTF